The 9 T cell receptor beta chains below all came from one sample that was sequenced in a study of radiation and T cells in renal cell carcinoma. TCRdb's copy holds only in-frame clones and misses some; the assay was immunoSEQ multiplex PCR. The sample includes 120,000 to 150,000 clones, about 86% of them seen just once. Sample time point: blood 4 weeks post-SBRT, at nephrectomy. As to treatment: 15 Gy SBRT to primary tumor, nephrectomy 4 weeks later. Source: blood, taken from a patient whose treatment included radiotherapy and nephrectomy. These receptors came from a woman between 50 and 59 years old with renal cell carcinoma.

This chain uses TRBV28 with TRBJ2-7, with 9 bases aligning to TRBD1. This CDR3 has 14 amino acids. Trimming at V came to 5 bases and at J to 3 bases, leaving 5 bases not matched to a gene. Germline V gene data show CDR1 as MDHEN and CDR2 as SYDVKM. The CDR3 region is CASSRRGQGYEQYF. In nucleotides, the CDR3 is TGTGCCAGCAGTCGGAGGGGACAGGGCTACGAGCAGTACTTC. Filled out from reference TRBV28 and TRBJ2-7, the complete variable domain reads DVKVTQSSRYLVKRTGEKVFLECVQDMDHENMFWYRQDPGLGLRLIYFSYDVKMKEKGDIPEGYSVSREKKERFSLILESASTNQTSMYLCASSRRGQGYEQYFGPGTRLTVT.

The CDR3, as DNA: TGTGCCAGCAGTGAAGTTCTTGGTGGTGGGAGCACTGAAGCTTTCTTT. Protein: CASSEVLGGGSTEAFF. The V call is TRBV2, the J call TRBJ1-1; no clear D gene. Germline V gene sequence: CDR1 SNHLY, CDR2 FYNNEI. V was clipped by 1 base and J by 4 bases, with 16 bases between them. The CDR3 covers 16 residues.

This clone was observed a few times. The CDR3 loop reads CSSWGYTF. CDR3 DNA sequence: TGCAGTTCCTGGGGCTACACCTTC. This chain joins TRBV20-1 and TRBJ1-2; D is unclear. Between the trimmed V and J ends, which lost 8 bases and 8 bases, there was a span of 6 bases. Germline CDR1 and CDR2: DFQATT and SNEGSKA (reference sequence). The CDR3 consists of 8 residues.

The chain employs TRBV5-1 and TRBJ1-2, with unresolved D. The CDR3 loop spans 14 amino acids. V shed 0 bases and J shed 1 base, with 7 bases lying between them. Germline lookup yields CDR1 SGHRS and CDR2 YFSETQ. Written as DNA, the CDR3 is TGCGCCAGCAGCTTGGGGCAGAGTAACTATGGCTACACCTTC. It translates to CASSLGQSNYGYTF.

This chain connects TRBV5-1 to TRBJ2-3; tentatively, D is TRBD1 or TRBD2 (5 bases each). V dropped 4 bases and J dropped 6 bases, with 18 bases sitting between them. The CDR3 covers 15 residues. The V gene's germline CDR1 is SGHRS and CDR2 YFSETQ. The CDR3 region is CASSPLGAGSDTQYF. The CDR3 nucleotides read TGCGCCAGCAGCCCCCTTGGGGCAGGGAGCGATACGCAGTATTTT.

This chain connects TRBV7-9 to TRBJ1-4, with TRBD1 matching 7 bases. In germline, CDR1 is SEHNR, CDR2 FQNEAQ (reference sequence). The V gene end was trimmed by 1 base and the J gene end by 6 bases; junction bases not matched to a gene: 2. The CDR3 extends over 14 amino acids. CDR3 sequence (DNA): TGTGCCAGCAGCTTAGACCAGGGGGATGAAAAACTGTTTTTT. This gives the protein CASSLDQGDEKLFF.

The chain links TRBV19 to TRBJ1-2, with D possibly being TRBD1 (5 bases). The CDR3 length is 12 residues. V lost 4 bases and J 8 bases, leaving 11 bases between the germline ends. In germline, CDR1 is LNHDA, CDR2 SQIVND (reference sequence). The CDR3: CASSTRTRGYTF. The CDR3 DNA follows: TGTGCCAGTAGTACCCGGACAAGGGGCTACACCTTC.

In its sample, this clone was seen once. This chain connects TRBV7-8 to TRBJ2-7; a weak D match, TRBD2 (6 bases). Trimming took off 2 bases at V and 3 bases at J, with 11 bases between the two ends. Germline V gene lookup returns CDR1 SGHVS and CDR2 FQNEAQ. The CDR3 contains 14 residues. CDR3 sequence: CASSLLRDFYEQYF. CDR3 nucleotides: TGTGCCAGCAGCTTACTACGGGACTTCTACGAGCAGTACTTC. The complete variable domain, with remaining parts taken from reference TRBV7-8 and TRBJ2-7, reads GAGVSQSPRYKVAKRGQDVALRCDPISGHVSLFWYQQALGQGPEFLTYFQNEAQLDKSGLPSDRFFAERPEGSVSTLKIQRTQQEDSAVYLCASSLLRDFYEQYFGPGTRLTVT.

The rearrangement joins TRBV5-6 to TRBJ2-5; a possible D gene is TRBD2 (6 bases). Germline lookup yields CDR1 SGHDT and CDR2 YYEEEE. This CDR3 region has 13 residues. The V gene lost 3 bases and the J gene lost 5 bases, with 11 bases spanning the gap. Here the CDR3 reads CASSSGGRETQYF. The CDR3 coding sequence is TGTGCCAGCAGCTCAGGAGGGCGGGAGACCCAGTACTTC.